A selection of T cell receptor beta chains follows, all from one sample in a study of T cells in narcolepsy. Libraries were prepared by immunoSEQ multiplex PCR; TCRdb keeps only in-frame clonotypes and omits some of them. The table shows about 35,000 clones, with about 85% occurring only once. The sample taken for sequencing was memory (CD45RA-) CD4+ T cells from blood. Source of these receptors: a human donor in good health. The CDR3 runs from the conserved cysteine through the conserved F or W. D genes are given only for firm matches. Where a row states a size, it is once, few, many or the class of an expanded clone; other rows omit it.

TGTGCCAGCAGCGAGGGGGCCGGCTATAATTCACCCCTCCACTTT | CASSEGAGYNSPLHF | TRBJ1-6 | NA | TRBV11-3 | TRBD1
TGTGCCAGCAGCTCAAAAGACAGGAGCACAGATACGCAGTATTTT | CASSSKDRSTDTQYF | TRBJ2-3 | NA | TRBV7-3 | NA
TGTGCCAGTAGTCGGACAACTAAAACCTACGAGCAGTACTTC | CASSRTTKTYEQYF | TRBJ2-7 | NA | TRBV19 | NA
TGTGCCAGCAGCTCAGGACTCAGGGGGCGTGGGACGGCCGGGGAGCTGTTTTTT | CASSSGLRGRGTAGELFF | TRBJ2-2 | NA | TRBV11-1 | TRBD1
TGTGCCAGCTCACAGGGGGCCAGGCGAGTTGAGCAGTTCTTC | CASSQGARRVEQFF | TRBJ2-1 | NA | TRBV18 | TRBD1
TGTGCCAGCAGCTTTCGGGACAATCAGCCCCAGCATTTT | CASSFRDNQPQHF | TRBJ1-5 | NA | TRBV7-2 | NA
TGTGCCAGCAGCCCGGGGAGCGGGGGGACCTACGAGCAGTACTTC | CASSPGSGGTYEQYF | TRBJ2-7 | few | TRBV11-2 | TRBD2
TGTGCCAGTAGTCCTCGGATTGACACCGGGGAGCTGTTTTTT | CASSPRIDTGELFF | TRBJ2-2 | NA | TRBV19 | NA
TGTGCCAGCAGCCAAACCTGGGACAGGGGCGGCAACTTC | CASSQTWDRGGNF | TRBJ2-4 | NA | TRBV16 | TRBD1
TGTGCCAGCAGCACGACCGGGACAGGCAAATCACCCCCCCACTTT | CASSTTGTGKSPPHF | TRBJ1-6 | NA | TRBV7-2 | TRBD1
TGTGCCAGCAGCTTAGGGCGCGGGAGACCCTACGAGCAGTACTTC | CASSLGRGRPYEQYF | TRBJ2-7 | NA | TRBV7-2 | TRBD2
TGTGCCAGCAGTTTTATGGCCAGGGGCGGAGGGTCCGGGGAGCTGTTTTTT | CASSFMARGGGSGELFF | TRBJ2-2 | NA | TRBV27 | NA
TGTGCTTTGGGGCGGGATTCATCCGGGACCCAGTACTTC | CALGRDSSGTQYF | TRBJ2-5 | NA | TRBV28 | NA
TGTGCCACCTCGTTGGTGCAGGGGGCGTACGAGCAGTACTTC | CATSLVQGAYEQYF | TRBJ2-7 | once | TRBV11-2 | TRBD1
TGTGCCAGCAGTGAAGAACGTGGGGTTGGCGAGACCCAGTACTTC | CASSEERGVGETQYF | TRBJ2-5 | NA | TRBV6-1 | NA
TGCGCCAGCAGCCCGGAGGGGGGACTAAGGGGCTACACCTTC | CASSPEGGLRGYTF | TRBJ1-2 | few | TRBV5-1 | NA
TGTGCCAGCAGTTCCCCAGGAGGGACCGAGCAGTACTTC | CASSSPGGTEQYF | TRBJ2-7 | NA | TRBV6-5 | NA
TGTGCCATCGGCGGACAGGGGGCCCCCGGCACAGATACGCAGTATTTT | CAIGGQGAPGTDTQYF | TRBJ2-3 | NA | TRBV6-6 | TRBD1
TGTGCCAGCTGTTCAGGGGCGCGGCCCCAGCATTTT | CASCSGARPQHF | TRBJ1-5 | few | TRBV28 | NA
TGTGCCACCAGCAGAGATAATCAGGCTAGCGGGGACAATGAGCAGTTCTTC | CATSRDNQASGDNEQFF | TRBJ2-1 | NA | TRBV15 | TRBD2
TGTGCCAGCAGGTATAATGTGGGAGGCTACACCTTC | CASRYNVGGYTF | TRBJ1-2 | NA | TRBV2 | NA
TGTGCCTGGAGTGATCTGATTGGGGGCTCTGGAAACACCATATATTTT | CAWSDLIGGSGNTIYF | TRBJ1-3 | NA | TRBV30 | NA
TGCGCCAGCAGCCAAGATAAGGGGGAGACCCAGTACTTC | CASSQDKGETQYF | TRBJ2-5 | NA | TRBV4-3 | NA
TGTGCCAGCAGCCCAACAGGGGTCCACGAGCAGTACTTC | CASSPTGVHEQYF | TRBJ2-7 | NA | TRBV9 | TRBD1
TGTGCCAGCAGCTCTAGCGGAAGCGTACAAAGTCCGTACTTC | CASSSSGSVQSPYF | TRBJ2-7 | NA | TRBV13 | TRBD2
TGTGCCACCAGCAGAGATCTAACGACAGGGAACACTGAAGCTTTCTTT | CATSRDLTTGNTEAFF | TRBJ1-1 | NA | TRBV15 | NA
TGTGCCAGTAGTGTCCTAGGACAGGGGGCCAACATTCAGTACTTC | CASSVLGQGANIQYF | TRBJ2-4 | NA | TRBV19 | TRBD1
TGTGCCAGCAGTGAAGCTTGGACGGCCTCCTACGAGCAGTACTTC | CASSEAWTASYEQYF | TRBJ2-7 | NA | TRBV6-1 | NA
TGTGCCAGCAGCTCTACTCGACAGGGAAGCTCTGGAAACACCATATATTTT | CASSSTRQGSSGNTIYF | TRBJ1-3 | NA | TRBV13 | TRBD1
TGCGCCAGCGGACTAGCGGGACCCACCGGGGAGCTGTTTTTT | CASGLAGPTGELFF | TRBJ2-2 | NA | TRBV4-1 | TRBD2
TGTGCCAGCAGCTTAGCCCAGGGTCCCACCGGGGAGCTGTTTTTT | CASSLAQGPTGELFF | TRBJ2-2 | NA | TRBV11-2 | NA
TGTGCCAGCAGCTTAGGAGGTAGCGGGAGCACAGATACGCAGTATTTT | CASSLGGSGSTDTQYF | TRBJ2-3 | NA | TRBV7-6 | TRBD2
TGTGCCAGCAGCTTAGCCCAGGGCTACGAGCAGTACTTC | CASSLAQGYEQYF | TRBJ2-7 | NA | TRBV7-2 | NA
TGTGCCAGCAGCCGGGGACTAGGGTACGAGCAGTACTTC | CASSRGLGYEQYF | TRBJ2-7 | NA | TRBV11-2 | TRBD2
TGTGCCAGCAGCGCAGACAATCAGCCCCAGCATTTT | CASSADNQPQHF | TRBJ1-5 | NA | TRBV7-9 | NA
TGTGCCTGGGAGAGAGGACAATACGAGCAGTACTTC | CAWERGQYEQYF | TRBJ2-7 | NA | TRBV30 | NA
TGTGCCAGCAGTGGGTCCGACAAGACCTACGAGCAGTACTTC | CASSGSDKTYEQYF | TRBJ2-7 | NA | TRBV28 | NA
TGTGCCAGCAGTTCTGGGGGGCCAGCCACCGGGGAGCTGTTTTTT | CASSSGGPATGELFF | TRBJ2-2 | NA | TRBV6-5 | NA
TGTGCCAGCAGCCAAGCCCAGCATAGGGGGGAGCTGTTTTTT | CASSQAQHRGELFF | TRBJ2-2 | NA | TRBV14 | NA
TGTGCCAGCAGTTTAGGCGGGGGGATCCGCGGCTATGGCTACACCTTC | CASSLGGGIRGYGYTF | TRBJ1-2 | NA | TRBV28 | NA
TGCGCCAGCAGCTTCGACTACGAGCAGTACTTC | CASSFDYEQYF | TRBJ2-7 | NA | TRBV5-1 | NA